The 5 T cell receptor beta chains below all came from one sample that was sequenced in a study of identical twins. Via MiXCR, TCRdb re-called the 5' RACE reads, giving one row per CDR3 protein. The sample has around 480,000 distinct CDR3 sequences, more than 13% seen once. Another study also made use of these data, one on yellow fever vaccine responses in identical twins.

The sequenced sample was CD4+ T cells sorted from blood. These receptors originate from a woman in her late teens or twenties in good health.

The rearrangement joins TRBV7-2 to TRBJ1-5; D is perhaps TRBD1 (5 bases). V lost 1 base, J lost 2 bases, and 12 bases lay in between. The CDR3 extends over 16 amino acids. Germline-derived CDR1 and CDR2 are SGHTA and FQGNSA. The CDR3 spells CASSLDGRARNQPQHF. Written as DNA, the CDR3 is TGTGCCAGCAGCTTAGACGGCAGGGCTCGCAATCAGCCCCAGCATTTT.

This clonotype has just a few counts. The CDR3 sequence: CASSPFGGGNEQYF. CDR3 DNA: TGTGCCAGCTCGCCCTTCGGCGGGGGTAACGAGCAGTACTTC. The chain employs TRBV18 and TRBJ2-7, with 7 bases fitting TRBD2. The CDR3 is 14 amino acids. V gave up 6 bases and J gave up 5 bases; unmatched junction bases: 10. Germline CDR1 KGHSH, CDR2 LQKENI.

At least ten counts were recorded for this clonotype. The chain combines TRBV29-1 with TRBJ2-5; D gene unclear. CDR3 length equals 12 residues. V lost 4 bases to trimming and J lost 1 base, with 7 bases between them. Germline assignment: CDR1 SQVTM and CDR2 ANQGSEA. The CDR3 DNA reads as TGCAGCGTTGTTTCATCCCAAGAGACCCAGTACTTC. Its protein product is CSVVSSQETQYF. The entire variable domain, with the rest obtained from reference TRBV29-1 and TRBJ2-5, is as follows: SAVISQKPSRDICQRGTSLTIQCQVDSQVTMMFWYRQQPGQSLTLIATANQGSEATYESGFVIDKFPISRPNLTFSTLTVSNMSPEDSSIYLCSVVSSQETQYFGPGTRLLVL.

The chain joins TRBV7-9 to TRBJ2-7; D may be TRBD1 (5 bases). V shed 2 bases and J shed 5 bases, with 10 bases lying between them. Germline values: CDR1 SEHNR, CDR2 FQNEAQ (reference sequence). This CDR3 spans 13 amino acids. In DNA, the CDR3 is TGTGCCAGCAGCTTAATAGGGGCCAACGAGCAGTACTTC. It translates to CASSLIGANEQYF.

V and J are TRBV15 and TRBJ2-3; a possible D gene is TRBD2 (5 bases). The germline V gene encodes CDR1 LNHNV and CDR2 YYDKDF (reference sequence). The V end lost 1 base, the J end lost 5 bases, and 10 bases lay between the germline ends. The CDR3 totals 14 residues. CDR3 nucleotides: TGTGCCACCAGCAGAGGAGAGGGTTTAGATACGCAGTATTTT. Translated, it gives CATSRGEGLDTQYF.